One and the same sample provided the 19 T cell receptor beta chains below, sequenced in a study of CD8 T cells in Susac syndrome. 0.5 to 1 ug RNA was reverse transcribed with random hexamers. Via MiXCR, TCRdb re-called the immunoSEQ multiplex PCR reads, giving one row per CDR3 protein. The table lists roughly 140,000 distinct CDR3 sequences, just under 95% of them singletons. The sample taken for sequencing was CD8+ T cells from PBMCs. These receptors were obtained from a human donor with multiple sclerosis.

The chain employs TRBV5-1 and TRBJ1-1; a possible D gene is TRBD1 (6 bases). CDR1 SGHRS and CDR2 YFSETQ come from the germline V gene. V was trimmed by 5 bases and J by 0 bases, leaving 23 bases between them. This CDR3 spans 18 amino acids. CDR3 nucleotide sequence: TGCGCCAGCAGACCCACAAGAGGAGGGGGATTTATGAACACTGAAGCTTTCTTT. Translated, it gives CASRPTRGGGFMNTEAFF.

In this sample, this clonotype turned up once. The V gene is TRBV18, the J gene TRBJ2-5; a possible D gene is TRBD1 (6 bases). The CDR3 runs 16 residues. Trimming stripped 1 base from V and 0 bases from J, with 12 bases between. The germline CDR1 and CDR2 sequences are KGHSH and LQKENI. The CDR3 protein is CASSPRGTFDQETQYF. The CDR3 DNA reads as TGTGCCAGCTCACCACGTGGGACATTCGACCAAGAGACCCAGTACTTC.

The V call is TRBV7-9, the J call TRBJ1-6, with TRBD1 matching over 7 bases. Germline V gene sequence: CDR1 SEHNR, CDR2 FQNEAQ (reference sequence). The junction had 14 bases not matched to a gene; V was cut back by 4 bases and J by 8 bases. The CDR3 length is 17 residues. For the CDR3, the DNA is TGTGCCAGCAGCTCCAATCTACGACAGGGACTTGATTCACCCCTCCACTTT. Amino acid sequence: CASSSNLRQGLDSPLHF.

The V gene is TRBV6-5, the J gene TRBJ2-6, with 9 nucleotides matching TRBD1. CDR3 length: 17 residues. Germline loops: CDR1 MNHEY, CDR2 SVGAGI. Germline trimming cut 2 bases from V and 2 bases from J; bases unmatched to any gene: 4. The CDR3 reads CASSYRDRVTGANVLTF. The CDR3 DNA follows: TGTGCCAGCAGTTACAGGGACAGGGTAACTGGGGCCAACGTCCTGACTTTC.

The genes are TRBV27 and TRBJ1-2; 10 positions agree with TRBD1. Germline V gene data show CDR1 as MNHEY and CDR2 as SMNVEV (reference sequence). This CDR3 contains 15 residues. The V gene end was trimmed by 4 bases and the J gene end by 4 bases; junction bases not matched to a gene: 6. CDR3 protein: CASSSRQGAFYGYTF. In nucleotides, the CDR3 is TGTGCCAGCAGTTCCCGACAGGGGGCATTCTATGGCTACACCTTC.

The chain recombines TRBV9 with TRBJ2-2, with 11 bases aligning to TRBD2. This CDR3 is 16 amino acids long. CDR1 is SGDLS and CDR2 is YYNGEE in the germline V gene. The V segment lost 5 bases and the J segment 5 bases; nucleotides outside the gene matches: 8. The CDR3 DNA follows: TGTGCCAGCAGTGATACTAGCGGGGGATATACCGGGGAGCTGTTTTTT. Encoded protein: CASSDTSGGYTGELFF.

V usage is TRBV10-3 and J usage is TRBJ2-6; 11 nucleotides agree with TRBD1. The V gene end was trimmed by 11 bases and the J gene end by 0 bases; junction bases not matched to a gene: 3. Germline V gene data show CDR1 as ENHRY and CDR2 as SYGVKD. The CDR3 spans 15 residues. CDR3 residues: CAVGTGGSGANVLTF. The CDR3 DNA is TGTGCCGTAGGGACAGGGGGCTCTGGGGCCAACGTCCTGACTTTC.

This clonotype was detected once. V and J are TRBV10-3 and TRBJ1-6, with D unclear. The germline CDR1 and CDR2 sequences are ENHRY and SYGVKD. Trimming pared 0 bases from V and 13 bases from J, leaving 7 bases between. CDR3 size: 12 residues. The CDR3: CAISESDDPLHF. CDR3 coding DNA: TGTGCCATCAGTGAGTCGGATGATCCCCTCCACTTT.

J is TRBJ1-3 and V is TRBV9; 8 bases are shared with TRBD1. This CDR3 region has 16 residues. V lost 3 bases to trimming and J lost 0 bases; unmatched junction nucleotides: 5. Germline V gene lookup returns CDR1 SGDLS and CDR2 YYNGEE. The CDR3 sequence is CASSARTGPSGNTIYF. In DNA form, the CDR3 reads TGTGCCAGCAGCGCCAGGACAGGGCCCTCTGGAAACACCATATATTTT.

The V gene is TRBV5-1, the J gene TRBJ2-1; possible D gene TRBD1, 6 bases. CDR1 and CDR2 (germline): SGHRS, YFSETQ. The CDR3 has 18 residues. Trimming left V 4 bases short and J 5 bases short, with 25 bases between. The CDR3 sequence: CASSPWNRERVRDNEQFF. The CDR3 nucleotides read TGCGCCAGCAGCCCGTGGAACAGGGAGAGAGTTCGGGACAATGAGCAGTTCTTC.

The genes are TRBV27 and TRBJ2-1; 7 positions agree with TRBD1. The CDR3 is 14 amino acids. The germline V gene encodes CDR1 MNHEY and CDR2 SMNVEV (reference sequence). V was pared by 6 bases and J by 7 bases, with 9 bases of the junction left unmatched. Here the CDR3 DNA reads TGTGCCAGCAGCCGAAGAACAGGGGATAATGAGCAGTTCTTC. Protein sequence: CASSRRTGDNEQFF.

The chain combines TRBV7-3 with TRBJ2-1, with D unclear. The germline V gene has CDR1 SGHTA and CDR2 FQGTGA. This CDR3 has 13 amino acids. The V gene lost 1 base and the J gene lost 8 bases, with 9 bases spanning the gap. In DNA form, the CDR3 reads TGTGCCAGCAGCTTAATCGTCACGGATGAGCAGTTCTTC. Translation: CASSLIVTDEQFF.

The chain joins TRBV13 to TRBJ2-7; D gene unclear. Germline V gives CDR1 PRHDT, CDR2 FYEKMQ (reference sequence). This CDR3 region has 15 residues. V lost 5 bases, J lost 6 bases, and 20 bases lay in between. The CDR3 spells CASSPLSGPRGEQYF. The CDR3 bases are TGTGCCAGCAGCCCCCTCTCCGGGCCGCGCGGCGAGCAGTACTTC.

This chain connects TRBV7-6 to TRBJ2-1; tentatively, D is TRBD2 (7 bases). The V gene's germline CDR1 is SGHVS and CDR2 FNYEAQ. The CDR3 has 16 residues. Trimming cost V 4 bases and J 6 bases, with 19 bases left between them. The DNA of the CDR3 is TGTGCCAGCAGCTCCATGAGAGGACTAGGGGGCAATGAGCAGTTCTTC. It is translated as CASSSMRGLGGNEQFF.

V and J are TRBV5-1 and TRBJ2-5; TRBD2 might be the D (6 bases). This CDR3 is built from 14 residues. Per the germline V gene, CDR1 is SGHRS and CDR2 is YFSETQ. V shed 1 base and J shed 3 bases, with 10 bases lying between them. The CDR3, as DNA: TGCGCCAGCAGCTTGAGGAGGGATAAAGAGACCCAGTACTTC. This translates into CASSLRRDKETQYF.

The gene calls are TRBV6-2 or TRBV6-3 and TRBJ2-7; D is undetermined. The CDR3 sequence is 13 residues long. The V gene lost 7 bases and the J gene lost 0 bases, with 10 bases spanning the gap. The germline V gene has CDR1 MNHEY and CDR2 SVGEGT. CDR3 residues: CASTPLSSYEQYF. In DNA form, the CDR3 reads TGTGCCAGCACCCCCTTAAGCTCCTACGAGCAGTACTTC.

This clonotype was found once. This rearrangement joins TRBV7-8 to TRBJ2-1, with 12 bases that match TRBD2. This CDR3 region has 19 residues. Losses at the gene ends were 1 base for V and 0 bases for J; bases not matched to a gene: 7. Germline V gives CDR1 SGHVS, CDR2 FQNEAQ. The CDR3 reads CASSLGLAGATSSYNEQFF. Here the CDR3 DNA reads TGTGCCAGCAGCTTAGGACTAGCGGGGGCCACAAGCTCCTACAATGAGCAGTTCTTC.

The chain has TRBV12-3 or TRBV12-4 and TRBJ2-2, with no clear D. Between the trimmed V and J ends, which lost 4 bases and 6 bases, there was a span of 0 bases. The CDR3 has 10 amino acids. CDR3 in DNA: TGTGCCAGCAGTTCCGGGGAGCTGTTTTTT. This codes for CASSSGELFF.

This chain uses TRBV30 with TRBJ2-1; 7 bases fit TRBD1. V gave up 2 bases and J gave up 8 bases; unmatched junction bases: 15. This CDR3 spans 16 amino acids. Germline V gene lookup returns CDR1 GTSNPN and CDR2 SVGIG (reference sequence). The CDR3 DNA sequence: TGTGCCTGGAGTCCGCGGACAGGAAGGCGGCAAGATGAGCAGTTCTTC. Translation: CAWSPRTGRRQDEQFF.